This TCR beta chain is from a study of Graves' ophthalmopathy and Graves' hyperthyroidism. Overall study findings and caveats: Its predictions of ophthalmopathy progression gave the model over 70% sensitivity and 72.22% specificity.

Ten or more counts support this clonotype. Its antigen is unidentified. RNA transcripts were the template, and TCR beta CDR3 regions were amplified from them. First-round RT-PCR relied on HTBI primers, and a second-round multiplex PCR came next. From the multiplex PCR reads, TCRdb called clonotypes with MiXCR, one entry per CDR3 protein. This sample carries 500,000 to 800,000 distinct CDR3 sequences, over 40% of them seen once, and the ten largest clones take around 3%. Clinical symptoms, serum thyroxine, TRAb, thyroid ultrasound and orbital computed tomography formed the basis of diagnosis. CDR1 and CDR2 (germline): MGHDK, SYGVNS. This CDR3 has 14 amino acids. Trimming removed 6 bases from V and 2 bases from J, with 13 bases in between.

This TCR derives from an adult man with Graves' ophthalmopathy. The chain employs TRBV25-1 and TRBJ1-2; D perhaps matches TRBD1 (5 bases). The sample comprised peripheral blood. CDR3 sequence reads: CASSPPGPNYGYTF. The CDR3 nucleotides read TGTGCCAGCAGCCCACCGGGGCCCAACTATGGCTACACCTTC.